Detailed here is one T cell receptor beta chain. Its antigen is not known. PCR was performed using 60 Vbeta and 13 Jbeta primers. Only in-frame clones appear in the TCRdb table, and some are missing; sequencing was by immunoSEQ multiplex PCR. Of 150,000 to 200,000 clones detected, about three quarters appear once; the ten largest clones hold roughly 0.99%. This sample stems from a study of cytomegalovirus exposure and HLA in healthy donors. On the study more broadly: Prior work identified more than 90 million unique TCR beta sequences in 150 million to 200 million T cells. Regarding the study as a whole: Most of the CMV-associated TCR beta chains (in a later analysis) appeared to be HLA-restricted. In a later analysis, at a false discovery rate of 0.05, 16,951 TCR beta sequences were associated with HLA alleles.

CDR3 size: 13 residues. Germline values: CDR1 GTSNPN, CDR2 SVGIG (reference sequence). V lost 7 bases and J 1 base, leaving 13 bases between the germline ends. This receptor was identified in a woman aged 40-49 years in good health and CMV-seronegative. The sample was PBMCs. The chain links TRBV30 to TRBJ1-1, with D unclear. DNA of the CDR3: TGTGCCTTCCAAGCCCGGGGGAACACTGAAGCTTTCTTT. Amino acids: CAFQARGNTEAFF.